The clone carrying this TCR beta chain was found many times. What it binds is not known. The sample comes from a study of regulatory T cells in long-lasting Graves disease. The study's findings and limits: Limited sample numbers may have lowered accuracy. Those with persistent Graves' had less TCR diversity than newly diagnosed patients.

Germline-derived CDR1 and CDR2 are LGHDT and YNNKEL (reference sequence). This CDR3 has 13 residues. Trimming removed 0 bases at V and 6 bases at J, with 8 bases between. TCR beta libraries were built with iRepertoire HTBI primers and Arm-PCR of CDR3 regions. Each CDR3 protein gets one entry after TCRdb re-called the multiplex PCR reads with MiXCR. The sample shows roughly 430,000 distinct CDR3 sequences, roughly 21% of them seen only once. The sample's time point: persistent/refractory GD, antithyroid drugs over 5 years with positive TRAb. PBMC RNA was the source of the TCR library. It was by American Thyroid Association guidelines that Graves' disease was diagnosed.

Sequencing was performed on peripheral blood mononuclear cells (PBMCs), taken when the disease was refractory, from a patient treated with antithyroid drugs. This receptor was identified in a female donor with Graves disease. V usage is TRBV3-1 and J usage is TRBJ1-1; no clear D gene. CDR3 nucleotide sequence: TGTGCCAGCAGCCAAGATGCGGGCTCTGAAGCTTTCTTT. Translating gives CASSQDAGSEAFF.